The present T cell receptor beta chain was sequenced within a study of beta chain features in type 1 diabetes (dated by TCRdb to 2017 to 2018). Broadly, across the study: Mean age, gender distribution, total cell number and subset yield were not different between patients and healthy donors. A total of 85 million to 140 million sorted cells were examined across all samples, and the number of cells per subset was strongly correlated with RNA yield. In the study, recently diagnosed type 1 diabetes patients and matched healthy donors were compared on the TCRB repertoires of their sorted circulating CD4+ T cell subsets. Regulatory and stem cell-like memory subsets were isolated from only 8 patients and 8 healthy donors, whereas naive and central memory subsets came from all 30 or so donors. General findings and caveats noted by the study authors: At VDJ recombination sites, type 1 diabetes patients had fewer insertions and more deleted nucleotides, which implies abnormalities in thymic rearrangement. Naive, central memory and regulatory TCRB repertoires appeared more similar among patients than among healthy donors. A moderate but significant shortening of TCRB CDR3 length was observed in type 1 diabetes patients in all four CD4+ subsets. Shorter templates might have been favored by PCR, but patient and control samples were amplified and corrected together, so both groups would have been affected equally by any skew. Because cDNA rather than genomic DNA was sequenced, highly expressing activated cells could have been over-represented, although no difference in activation and CD3 levels was found between groups. Only small numbers of individuals were included in the HLA sub-analyses, which left unresolved whether HLA type had any influence on TCRB rearrangement.

Each donor gave one peripheral blood draw, approximately 110 mL on average, collected into heparinised tubes. Naive, central memory, regulatory and stem cell-like memory CD4+ T cells were sorted on a BD FACSAria II using a panel including CD45RO, CCR7, CD25, CD127, CD95 and CD27. A purity above 98% was achieved for all sorted populations. PBMCs were separated immediately by Lymphoprep density gradient centrifugation and were stained directly, without being cultured. So that batch effects would be minimized, each experiment stained and sorted samples in pairs, pairing one healthy donor with one patient. All of the isolated RNA was reverse transcribed with the High Capacity cDNA Reverse Transcription Kit, so expressed TCRB transcripts were sequenced. Deep immunoSEQ sequencing was performed on naive, central memory and regulatory T cell samples, with an average of around 3.4 million total reads per sample. After sorted cells were lysed in RLT buffer, RNA was extracted with DNase-treated RNeasy Micro or Mini kits, with the choice depending on cell number. To prevent cross-contamination, every cell subset was processed on its own, while patient and healthy donor samples were processed together. The immunoSEQ multiplex PCR was used to amplify TCRB sequences from cDNA, generating 87-bp fragments that spanned the CDR3 region. Sequencing of the amplicons was done on the Illumina HiSeq platform. Per the authors' processing: PCR bias was corrected computationally using synthetic template baselines, and reads within Hamming distance 2 were collapsed, with unmergeable singletons discarded. Reads were aligned to IMGT to assign V, D and J genes, CDR3 length, and insertions or deletions at six rearrangement sites. Within each subset, clonotype counts were normalized to sorted cell number, and only after that were true diversity and Gini coefficients computed with the tcR R package. Repertoire sharing was quantified using the overlap coefficient calculated on TCRB nucleotide sequences. Out-of-frame TCRB sequences from naive cells were analyzed as a proxy for the pre-selection repertoire. TCRdb mirrors the immuneACCESS table, restricted to in-frame sequences. Some clones are absent from its copies; in checked studies, under half trace to an unresolved V gene, and the reason for the others is unknown. V and J calls plus clone size are reproduced from that table; the DNA served to infer D and trimming. The sample profile shows about 620,000 clones; about 14% of them were found once. Of the sample, about 0.097% is held by the ten largest clones.

The CDR3 sequence holds 14 residues, the cysteine and phenylalanine included. Of all the DNA, just the CDR3 is kept, 42 bases in frame from base 1. Trimming removed 2 bases from V and 4 bases from J, leaving 9 bases between the germline ends. The CDR1 and CDR2 encoded by the germline V gene are SNHLY and FYNNEI. A word on this clone: Its antigen is unknown. The record has no base qualities; no much larger clone is one base away.

This sequence was found in a man aged 18 to 30 in good health. This receptor chain uses TRBV2 and TRBJ1-5; confidence is insufficient to name the D gene. The sequenced material came from naive CD4+ T cells from blood. The sample's cell subset or site label is to be understood as: true naive CD4+ T cells. The DNA reads as follows: TGTGCCAGCAGTGAAATGACACAAAATCAGCCCCAGCATTTT. This yields the protein CASSEMTQNQPQHF.